Below are 14 T cell receptor beta chains sequenced from a single sample in a study of blood T cell repertoires in COVID-19. Measured with immunoSEQ multiplex PCR; TCRdb has only the in-frame clones, and not every one. The sample lists about 200,000 clones, around 89% occurring once. Input material: peripheral blood. The receptors were gathered from a human donor in a cohort sampled during active COVID-19.

This clone was counted only a few times. The J gene is TRBJ1-1, the V gene TRBV12-3 or TRBV12-4; maybe TRBD1 (6 bases). The CDR3 totals 12 residues. V lost 6 bases and J 7 bases, leaving 12 bases between the germline ends. CDR3 bases: TGTGCCAGCAGCTCAGACAGGATTGAAGCTTTCTTT. Protein: CASSSDRIEAFF.

This clone was seen once. This rearrangement joins TRBV15 to TRBJ2-5, with 9 nucleotides matching TRBD1. Germline values: CDR1 LNHNV, CDR2 YYDKDF (reference sequence). There are 19 residues in the CDR3. V trimming: 0 bases; J trimming: 4 bases; junction bases outside the gene matches: 15. The CDR3 reads CATSRDTPNRGRLGETQYF. For the CDR3, the DNA is TGTGCCACCAGCAGAGATACCCCTAACAGGGGGCGATTAGGAGAGACCCAGTACTTC. Full variable domain (missing parts from reference TRBV15 and TRBJ2-5): DAMVIQNPRYQVTQFGKPVTLSCSQTLNHNVMYWYQQKSSQAPKLLFHYYDKDFNNEADTPDNFQSRRPNTSFCFLDIRSPGLGDTAMYLCATSRDTPNRGRLGETQYFGPGTRLLVL.

Written as DNA, the CDR3 is TGTGCCAGCAGCCCAAGGGGACAGGAGACCTACGAGCAGTACTTC. It translates to CASSPRGQETYEQYF. The chain joins TRBV7-9 to TRBJ2-7; 8 nucleotides agree with TRBD1. V was pared by 5 bases and J by 2 bases, with 8 bases of the junction left unmatched. Germline lookup yields CDR1 SEHNR and CDR2 FQNEAQ (reference sequence). This CDR3 is built from 15 residues.

V is TRBV15 and J is TRBJ1-2; weak D call: TRBD1 (5 bases). This CDR3 spans 14 amino acids. Germline-derived CDR1 and CDR2 are LNHNV and YYDKDF (reference sequence). Trimming removed 3 bases from V and 0 bases from J, with 8 bases in between. The CDR3 DNA follows: TGTGCCACCAGCAGGGACACCGCTAACTATGGCTACACCTTC. The encoded protein is CATSRDTANYGYTF.

Here the CDR3 DNA reads TGCAGTGCTAGTCCGGGTACAGGGGGCTACGAGCAGTACTTC. Translating gives CSASPGTGGYEQYF. The gene calls are TRBV20-1 and TRBJ2-7; 8 nucleotides agree with TRBD1. The germline CDR1 and CDR2 sequences are DFQATT and SNEGSKA (reference sequence). CDR3 length: 14 residues. With V trimmed by 3 bases and J by 3 bases, 7 bases remained unmatched.

This rearrangement joins TRBV27 to TRBJ1-1, with unresolved D. Germline loops: CDR1 MNHEY, CDR2 SMNVEV (reference sequence). CDR3 length: 10 residues. V was shortened by 5 bases and J by 5 bases, with 3 bases between the two germline ends. CDR3 residues: CASSRTEAFF. The CDR3 DNA reads as TGTGCCAGCAGTCGGACTGAAGCTTTCTTT.

This clone was observed once. The V gene is TRBV18, the J gene TRBJ1-6; D gene unclear. Trimming cost V 5 bases and J 8 bases, with 7 bases left between them. CDR1 and CDR2 (germline): KGHSH, LQKENI. This CDR3 is built from 12 residues. The CDR3, as DNA: TGTGCCAGCTCATTTATAGATTCACCCCTCCACTTT. This gives the protein CASSFIDSPLHF.

The genes are TRBV18 and TRBJ1-2; the match to TRBD1 covers 9 bases. CDR3 size: 14 residues. The junction had 6 bases not matched to a gene; V was cut back by 4 bases and J by 6 bases. Germline V CDR1 and CDR2: KGHSH, LQKENI. CDR3 sequence reads: CASSQSRDRDGYTF. The CDR3 region has the DNA TGTGCCAGCTCACAGTCGCGGGACAGGGATGGCTACACCTTC.

The chain couples TRBV5-4 to TRBJ2-5, with D maybe TRBD1 (5 bases). The CDR3 extends over 15 amino acids. Trimming removed 0 bases from V and 5 bases from J, with 14 bases in between. CDR1 is SGHNT, CDR2 YYREEE, per germline (reference sequence). The CDR3 sequence: CASSLDQGSTETQYF. The CDR3, as DNA: TGTGCCAGCAGCTTGGATCAGGGTTCTACGGAGACCCAGTACTTC.

The chain is built from TRBV9 and TRBJ2-3, with D possibly being TRBD2 (6 bases). This CDR3 spans 16 amino acids. Germline V gene lookup returns CDR1 SGDLS and CDR2 YYNGEE. Between the trimmed V and J ends, which lost 0 bases and 3 bases, there was a span of 14 bases. For the CDR3, the DNA is TGTGCCAGCAGCGTAGATGGGGACGGGAGTACAGATACGCAGTATTTT. It translates to CASSVDGDGSTDTQYF.

The V and J genes are TRBV24-1 and TRBJ2-1; perhaps TRBD2 as D (5 bases). There are 16 residues in the CDR3. CDR1 KGHDR and CDR2 SFDVKD come from the germline V gene. Trimming cost V 12 bases and J 0 bases, with 20 bases left between them. DNA for the CDR3: TGTGCCCCGCACAGCAGGTTACGGGACTCCTACAATGAGCAGTTCTTC. The encoded protein is CAPHSRLRDSYNEQFF.

The CDR3 is CASSRTSDTDTQYF. Here the CDR3 DNA reads TGTGCCAGCAGTCGGACTAGCGACACAGATACGCAGTATTTT. The chain carries TRBV6-2 or TRBV6-3 and TRBJ2-3, with 9 bases aligning to TRBD2. The V and J ends lost 5 bases and 2 bases, in that order; junction bases with no gene match: 2. CDR3 length equals 14 residues. Germline V gene lookup returns CDR1 MNHEY and CDR2 SVGEGT.

The chain links TRBV7-2 to TRBJ2-4; unclear D gene. CDR1 is SGHTA, CDR2 FQGNSA, per germline. CDR3 length: 13 residues. V was shortened by 0 bases and J by 4 bases, with 4 bases between the two germline ends. The CDR3 DNA follows: TGTGCCAGCAGCTTAGCGCTAAAAAACATTCAGTACTTC. This sequence encodes CASSLALKNIQYF. The complete variable domain, with remaining parts taken from reference TRBV7-2 and TRBJ2-4, reads GAGVSQSPSNKVTEKGKDVELRCDPISGHTALYWYRQSLGQGLEFLIYFQGNSAPDKSGLPSDRFSAERTGGSVSTLTIQRTQQEDSAVYLCASSLALKNIQYFGAGTRLSVL.

This chain uses TRBV28 with TRBJ2-7; TRBD1 agrees at 7 bases. The CDR3 is made up of 16 amino acids. Germline CDR1 MDHEN, CDR2 SYDVKM. Germline trimming cut 3 bases from V and 2 bases from J; bases unmatched to any gene: 10. The CDR3 reads CASSLTGLPIPYEQYF. CDR3 sequence (DNA): TGTGCCAGCAGTTTGACAGGGTTACCAATCCCCTACGAGCAGTACTTC. Looking up the rest from reference TRBV28 and TRBJ2-7 gives the full variable domain: DVKVTQSSRYLVKRTGEKVFLECVQDMDHENMFWYRQDPGLGLRLIYFSYDVKMKEKGDIPEGYSVSREKKERFSLILESASTNQTSMYLCASSLTGLPIPYEQYFGPGTRLTVT.